The sample holds a few counts of the clone carrying this TCR beta chain. Its antigen is currently unknown. The V gene's germline CDR1 is SEHNR and CDR2 FQNEAQ (reference sequence). The CDR3 totals 15 residues. Trimming at V came to 5 bases and at J to 5 bases, leaving 8 bases not matched to a gene. Sequencing was preceded by expansion of antigen-specific CD4+ T cells with viral peptide pools in the ViraFEST assay. Culturing for ten to eleven days preceded CD4+ T cell isolation. Absence of prior SARS-CoV-2 infection characterized the vaccine recipients, who showed negative nucleocapsid antibodies. PBMC cultures contained 1.8 million or so cells per well, 8.5 to 10 IU/ml IL-2 and around 9.9 ug/ml peptides. These data come from a study of vaccination effects on CD4 cells after COVID-19. Background on the study: Participants got two doses of BNT162b2 or mRNA-1273 vaccine.

TCRdb's copy holds only in-frame clones and misses some; the assay was immunoSEQ multiplex PCR. The data show over 30,000 clones, with around 68% seen just once and approximately 22% held by the top ten. Study findings and constraints: By a late point after vaccination, infection- and vaccine-induced clones had shrunk markedly through clonal contraction. Few convalescent patients, and no early post-infection timepoints, were available to the study.

This TCR came from a human donor who received a COVID-19 vaccine. Sequenced material: CD4+ T cells from PBMCs cultured with SARS-CoV-2 spike peptides, taken before COVID-19 vaccination. This chain connects TRBV7-9 to TRBJ2-7; 11 bases map to TRBD1. The DNA of the CDR3 is TGTGCCAGCAGCCCGGGGACAGGGGGTAGGGACGAGCAGTACTTC. Protein sequence: CASSPGTGGRDEQYF.